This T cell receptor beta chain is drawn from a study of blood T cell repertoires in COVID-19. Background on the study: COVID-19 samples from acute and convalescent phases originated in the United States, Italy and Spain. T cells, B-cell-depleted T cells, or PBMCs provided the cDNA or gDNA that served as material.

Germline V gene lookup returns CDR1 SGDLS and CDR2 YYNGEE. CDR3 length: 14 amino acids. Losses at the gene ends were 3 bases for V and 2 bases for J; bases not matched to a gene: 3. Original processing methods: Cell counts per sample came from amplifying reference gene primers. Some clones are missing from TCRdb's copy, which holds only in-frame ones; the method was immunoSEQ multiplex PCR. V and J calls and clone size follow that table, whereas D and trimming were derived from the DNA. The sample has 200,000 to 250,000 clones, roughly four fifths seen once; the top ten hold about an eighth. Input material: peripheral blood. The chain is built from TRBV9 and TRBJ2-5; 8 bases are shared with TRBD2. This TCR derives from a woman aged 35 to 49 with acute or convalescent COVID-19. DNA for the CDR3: TGTGCCAGCAGCGACGGGACTAGACAAGAGACCCAGTACTTC. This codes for CASSDGTRQETQYF.